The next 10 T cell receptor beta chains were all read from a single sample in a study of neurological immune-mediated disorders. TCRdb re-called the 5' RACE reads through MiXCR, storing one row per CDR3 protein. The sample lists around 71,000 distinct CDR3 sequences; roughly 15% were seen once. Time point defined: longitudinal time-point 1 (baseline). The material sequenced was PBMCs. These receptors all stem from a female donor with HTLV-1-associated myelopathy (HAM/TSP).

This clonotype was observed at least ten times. CDR3 nucleotides: TGCAGTGCTCTGGGACAGTCGAACACTGAAGCTTTCTTT. Amino acids: CSALGQSNTEAFF. V and J are TRBV20-1 and TRBJ1-1, with 7 bases aligning to TRBD1. V shed 5 bases, J shed 1 base, and the junction held 4 bases outside the gene matches. CDR3 size: 13 residues. Germline loops: CDR1 DFQATT, CDR2 SNEGSKA (reference sequence).

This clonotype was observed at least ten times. As DNA, the CDR3 is TGCGCCAGCAGCGGACTAGCTTCGAACACCGGGGAGCTGTTTTTT. Encoded protein: CASSGLASNTGELFF. The chain combines TRBV5-1 with TRBJ2-2; 8 positions match TRBD2. CDR3 size: 15 residues. The V gene end was trimmed by 4 bases and the J gene end by 0 bases; junction bases not matched to a gene: 2. Germline V lookup: CDR1 SGHRS, CDR2 YFSETQ.

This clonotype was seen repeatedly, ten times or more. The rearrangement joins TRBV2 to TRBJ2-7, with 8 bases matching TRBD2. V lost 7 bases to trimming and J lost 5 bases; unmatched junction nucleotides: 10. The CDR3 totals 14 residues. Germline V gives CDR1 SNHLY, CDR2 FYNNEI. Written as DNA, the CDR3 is TGTGCCAGCAAAGGCTCGGGACTAGGTCACGAGCAGTACTTC. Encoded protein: CASKGSGLGHEQYF.

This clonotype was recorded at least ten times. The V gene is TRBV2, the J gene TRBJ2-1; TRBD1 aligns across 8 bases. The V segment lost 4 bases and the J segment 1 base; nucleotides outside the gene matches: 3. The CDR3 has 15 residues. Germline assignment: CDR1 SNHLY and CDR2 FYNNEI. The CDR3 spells CASSADRGSYNEQFF. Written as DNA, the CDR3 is TGTGCCAGCAGTGCCGACAGGGGTTCCTACAATGAGCAGTTCTTC.

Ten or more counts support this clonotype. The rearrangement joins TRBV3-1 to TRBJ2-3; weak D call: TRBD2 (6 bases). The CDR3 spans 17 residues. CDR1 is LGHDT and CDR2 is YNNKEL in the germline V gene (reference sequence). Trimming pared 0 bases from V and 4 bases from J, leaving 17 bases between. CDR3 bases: TGTGCCAGCAGCCAAGATCTCCCGTCTAGCGAAGCAGATACGCAGTATTTT. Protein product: CASSQDLPSSEADTQYF.

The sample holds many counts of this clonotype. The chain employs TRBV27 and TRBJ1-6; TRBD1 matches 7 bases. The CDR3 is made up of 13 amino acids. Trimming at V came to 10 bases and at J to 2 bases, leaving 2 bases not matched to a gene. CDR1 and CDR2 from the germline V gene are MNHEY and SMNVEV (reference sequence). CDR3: CATGQAYNSPLHF. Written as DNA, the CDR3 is TGTGCCACCGGACAGGCCTATAATTCACCCCTCCACTTT.

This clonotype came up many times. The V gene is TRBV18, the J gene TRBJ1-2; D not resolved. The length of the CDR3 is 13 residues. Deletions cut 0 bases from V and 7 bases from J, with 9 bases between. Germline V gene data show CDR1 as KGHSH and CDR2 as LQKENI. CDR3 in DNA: TGTGCCAGCTCACCACCGGCAAAGAGTGGCTACACCTTC. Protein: CASSPPAKSGYTF.

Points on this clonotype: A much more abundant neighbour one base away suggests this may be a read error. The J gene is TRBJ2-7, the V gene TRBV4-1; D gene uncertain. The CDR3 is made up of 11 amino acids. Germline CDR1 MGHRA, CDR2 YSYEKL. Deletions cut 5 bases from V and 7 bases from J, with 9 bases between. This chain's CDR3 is CASSKYGEQYF. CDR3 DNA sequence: TGCGCCAGCAGCAAATACGGAGAGCAGTACTTC.

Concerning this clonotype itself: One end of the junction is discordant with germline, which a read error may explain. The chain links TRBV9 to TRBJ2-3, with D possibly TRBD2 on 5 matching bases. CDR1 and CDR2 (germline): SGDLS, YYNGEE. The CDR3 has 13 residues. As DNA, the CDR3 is TGTGCCAGAAGCGGATATTCCACAGATACGCAGTATTTT. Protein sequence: CARSGYSTDTQYF.

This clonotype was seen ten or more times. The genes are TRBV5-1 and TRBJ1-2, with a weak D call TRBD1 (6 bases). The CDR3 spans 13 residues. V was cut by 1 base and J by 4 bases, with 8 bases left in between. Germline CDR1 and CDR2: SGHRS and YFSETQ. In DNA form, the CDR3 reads TGCGCCAGCAGCTTGACAGGGCCCTATGGCTACACCTTC. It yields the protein CASSLTGPYGYTF.